This passage covers 16 T cell receptor beta chains from one sample sequenced in a study of cytomegalovirus exposure and HLA in healthy donors. Only in-frame clones appear in the TCRdb table, and some are missing; sequencing was by immunoSEQ multiplex PCR. The table includes 100,000 to 150,000 clones, 75% to 90% detected once. Sequencing input: PBMCs. The receptors were sampled from a woman aged 18-35 years in good health and CMV-seronegative.

The chain carries TRBV28 and TRBJ1-3; tentatively, D is TRBD1 (5 bases). The V end lost 6 bases, the J end lost 4 bases, and 16 bases lay between the germline ends. The CDR3 is 15 amino acids. Germline V gene data show CDR1 as MDHEN and CDR2 as SYDVKM. CDR3 sequence (DNA): TGTGCCAGCAGCTTAGGTGGAGGGGCAGGAAACACCATATATTTT. It translates to CASSLGGGAGNTIYF.

The chain couples TRBV2 to TRBJ2-2, with no clear D. Trimming cost V 6 bases and J 4 bases, with 12 bases left between them. Germline CDR1 SNHLY, CDR2 FYNNEI. The CDR3 is 14 amino acids. The CDR3 spells CASSLNYFTGELFF. The CDR3 nucleotides read TGTGCCAGCAGCTTAAACTATTTCACCGGGGAGCTGTTTTTT.

V gene TRBV5-1 combines with J gene TRBJ2-2; the D gene is possibly TRBD1 (5 bases). The CDR3 contains 14 residues. Germline V gene data show CDR1 as SGHRS and CDR2 as YFSETQ. V was pared by 2 bases and J by 7 bases, with 12 bases between. CDR3 DNA: TGCGCCAGCAGCTTTAGCAGGGTTGACGGGGAGCTGTTTTTT. Protein product: CASSFSRVDGELFF.

J is TRBJ1-5 and V is TRBV7-9; D unclear. The CDR3 length is 14 residues. From germline, CDR1 is SEHNR and CDR2 FQNEAQ (reference sequence). Trimming stripped 3 bases from V and 3 bases from J, with 9 bases between. CDR3 sequence (DNA): TGTGCCAGCAGCTTCAACAGCCCCAATCAGCCCCAGCATTTT. It yields the protein CASSFNSPNQPQHF.

Concerning this clone itself: The limits of the CDR3 on the DNA are not certain, so only TCRdb's listed CDR3 is given. The CDR3 protein is CASTSGQALYGYTF. The chain combines TRBV19 with TRBJ1-2; TRBD1, the table's D call, lacks a check against the DNA. From germline, CDR1 is LNHDA and CDR2 SQIVND (reference sequence). The CDR3 has 14 amino acids, counting both end residues.

The chain uses TRBV6-7 and TRBJ1-2; D is uncertain. TRBV6-7 qualifies as an ORF whose function is uncertain. V lost 9 bases to trimming and J lost 4 bases, with 18 bases between them. The CDR3 length is 14 residues. CDR3 nucleotide sequence: TGTGCCAGAGGTAACCGCGACAACCCCTATGGCTACACCTTC. It translates to CARGNRDNPYGYTF.

The rearrangement joins TRBV5-6 to TRBJ1-3; tentatively, D is TRBD1 (5 bases). Between the trimmed V and J ends, which lost 4 bases and 3 bases, there was a span of 11 bases. The CDR3 runs 14 residues. Looked up from germline, CDR1 is SGHDT and CDR2 is YYEEEE. The CDR3 DNA reads as TGTGCCAGCAGCGCAGACAGAATTGGAAACACCATATATTTT. It specifies CASSADRIGNTIYF.

The chain is built from TRBV2 and TRBJ1-1, with no clear D. The V end lost 5 bases, the J end lost 3 bases, and 10 bases lay between the germline ends. Germline loops: CDR1 SNHLY, CDR2 FYNNEI. This CDR3 is built from 13 residues. The CDR3 nucleotides read TGTGCCAGCAGTATCGATGGCTACACTGAAGCTTTCTTT. It codes for CASSIDGYTEAFF.

The CDR3 nucleotides are TGTGCCAGCAGCTGGGACAGGGGGCGGGTCTACGAGCAGTACTTC. It codes for CASSWDRGRVYEQYF. This chain links TRBV7-9 with TRBJ2-7; TRBD1 matches 12 bases. V was clipped by 4 bases and J by 3 bases; unmatched bases: 4. CDR1 is SEHNR, CDR2 FQNEAQ, per germline (reference sequence). The CDR3 has 15 amino acids.

The rearrangement joins TRBV6-5 to TRBJ1-5, with D unresolved. This CDR3 is built from 13 residues. Germline CDR1 is MNHEY and CDR2 is SVGAGI. The germline V and J ends were trimmed by 6 bases and 1 base, with 7 bases remaining between them. CDR3 DNA: TGTGCCAGCAGAAGACACAGCAATCAGCCCCAGCATTTT. This translates into CASRRHSNQPQHF.

The chain links TRBV7-6 to TRBJ2-5, with 14 bases that match TRBD2. CDR3 length: 16 amino acids. Germline CDR1 and CDR2: SGHVS and FNYEAQ. The V and J ends lost 5 bases and 7 bases, in that order; junction bases with no gene match: 9. CDR3 sequence reads: CASSRGLAGAEGTQYF. The CDR3 DNA follows: TGTGCCAGCAGCAGGGGACTAGCGGGGGCAGAGGGGACCCAGTACTTC.

The gene calls are TRBV5-6 and TRBJ2-7; tentatively, D is TRBD1 (5 bases). Germline V CDR1 and CDR2: SGHDT, YYEEEE. The CDR3 contains 15 residues. The V end was cut by 2 bases, the J end by 5 bases, with 17 bases between. The CDR3 nucleotides read TGTGCCAGCAGCTTTCCCCAGGGCGGTAGTAACGAGCAGTACTTC. Its translation: CASSFPQGGSNEQYF.

The rearrangement uses TRBV2 and TRBJ2-5; 9 nucleotides align to TRBD2. Germline V lookup: CDR1 SNHLY, CDR2 FYNNEI. CDR3 length: 15 amino acids. The trim removed 6 bases at V and 4 bases at J, leaving 9 bases unmatched. CDR3: CASSSGRGGRETQYF. The CDR3, as DNA: TGTGCCAGCAGCTCGGGGCGGGGGGGCCGAGAGACCCAGTACTTC.

V and J are TRBV7-6 and TRBJ2-2; D may be TRBD1 (6 bases). V shed 5 bases and J shed 0 bases, with 10 bases lying between them. This CDR3 has 15 residues. Germline values: CDR1 SGHVS, CDR2 FNYEAQ. The CDR3 loop reads CASSTTGSNTGELFF. The CDR3 DNA reads TGTGCCAGCAGCACAACAGGGTCGAACACCGGGGAGCTGTTTTTT.

The V call is TRBV7-9, the J call TRBJ2-7, with no clear D. Germline lookup yields CDR1 SEHNR and CDR2 FQNEAQ (reference sequence). Trimming removed 1 base from V and 7 bases from J, with 8 bases in between. The CDR3 contains 12 residues. The CDR3 reads CASSLDWREQYF. CDR3 bases: TGTGCCAGCAGCTTAGATTGGCGGGAGCAGTACTTC.

The chain combines TRBV30 with TRBJ2-3; 10 bases match TRBD2. This CDR3 spans 13 amino acids. From germline, CDR1 is GTSNPN and CDR2 SVGIG (reference sequence). Trimming at V came to 5 bases and at J to 5 bases, leaving 4 bases not matched to a gene. CDR3 residues: CAWDGLAEDTQYF. The CDR3 DNA reads TGTGCCTGGGATGGACTAGCGGAAGATACGCAGTATTTT.